The sequence of this TCR beta chain was determined in a study of T cell responses to AZD1222 COVID-19 vaccine. The ends were cut back, 1 base at V and 1 base at J, with 11 bases in the middle. Germline CDR1 is SGHNT and CDR2 is YYREEE (reference sequence). CDR3 length: 15 amino acids. Using immunoSEQ multiplex PCR, the repertoire was profiled, and TCRdb retains in-frame clones only, with some absent. The table shows 100,000 or so clones, with more than 75% occurring only once. The sequencing used peripheral blood, collected on day 0 of AZD1222 vaccination. The sequence was collected from an adult in good health. The V call is TRBV5-4, the J call TRBJ2-5; D gene unclear. In nucleotides, the CDR3 is TGTGCCAGCAGCTTGAGCCCAAACGCCCAAGAGACCCAGTACTTC. Protein: CASSLSPNAQETQYF.